The following is a T cell receptor (beta chain) sequence with its context. Its antigen remains unidentified. Germline-derived CDR1 and CDR2 are LGHNT and FRNRAP. V was trimmed by 7 bases and J by 7 bases, leaving 13 bases between them. The CDR3 has 12 amino acids. These data come from a study of long-term antiretroviral therapy in people with HIV. At the level of the study: Sampling started about a decade before the 2015 immediate-ART recommendation.

The run of the v3.0 immunoSEQ assay was at survey level. Assay used: immunoSEQ multiplex PCR; TCRdb lists only in-frame clones, some missing. The table includes tens of thousands of clones, around 87% detected once. General study results and limits: CDR3 length ranges were narrower in HIV repertoires than in controls. Researchers lacked any data on ART adherence, viral resistance or therapy changes.

The J gene is TRBJ2-5, the V gene TRBV12-5; D is ambiguous. Material: unsorted PBMCs, obtained 0.2 years before starting antiretroviral therapy. This TCR derives from a man between 18 and 29 years old with HIV. CDR3 DNA sequence: TGTGCTAGTGTACCCTCGGAAGGGACCCAGTACTTC. Residues: CASVPSEGTQYF.